One sample yielded the 32 T cell receptor beta chains listed below, sequenced in a study of T-cell memory formation after mild COVID-19. TCRdb re-analysed the 5' RACE reads in MiXCR, keeping a single row per CDR3 protein. The data hold under 400,000 distinct CDR3 sequences, with around 27% observed a single time. The sequencing sample was made of PBMCs or a T cell subset sorted from them (not recorded which). These receptor sequences come from an adult woman who had mild COVID-19 (a few samples of this study predate the infection). Cell type and time point are not known.

A single count supports this clonotype. A much larger clone lies a single base off, so this may be a read error. V and J are TRBV5-5 and TRBJ2-2, with D possibly being TRBD1 (6 bases). The germline V gene encodes CDR1 SGHKS and CDR2 YYEKEE (reference sequence). This CDR3 spans 15 amino acids. The V end was cut by 2 bases, the J end by 1 base, with 9 bases between. The DNA for the CDR3 is TGTGCCAGCAGCTTATGGACAGTGAACACCGGGGAGCTGTTTTTT. This translates into CASSLWTVNTGELFF. Using reference TRBV5-5 and TRBJ2-2 for the parts outside the CDR3, the full variable domain is DAGVTQSPTHLIKTRGQQVTLRCSPISGHKSVSWYQQVLGQGPQFIFQYYEKEERGRGNFPDRFSARQFPNYSSELNVNALLLGDSALYLCASSLWTVNTGELFFGEGSRLTVL.

The chain is built from TRBV7-3 and TRBJ2-3; 9 bases match TRBD2. Per germline, CDR1 SGHTA and CDR2 FQGTGA. This CDR3 region has 16 residues. V trimming: 2 bases; J trimming: 2 bases; junction bases outside the gene matches: 5. CDR3 protein: CASSLGGLAFTDTQYF. DNA for the CDR3: TGTGCCAGCAGCTTAGGTGGACTAGCGTTCACAGATACGCAGTATTTT.

This clonotype was counted a few times. The V and J genes are TRBV5-1 and TRBJ2-4, with TRBD2 matching over 10 bases. The CDR3 runs 18 residues. Germline-derived CDR1 and CDR2 are SGHRS and YFSETQ. V lost 5 bases to trimming and J lost 6 bases; unmatched junction nucleotides: 17. The CDR3 is CASSKDPPGLATGNIQYF. In nucleotides, the CDR3 is TGCGCCAGCAGTAAAGACCCACCGGGACTAGCGACGGGAAACATTCAGTACTTC.

The V call is TRBV4-3, the J call TRBJ1-1; possibly TRBD1 for D (6 bases). With 1 base removed from V and 5 bases from J, the gap between germline ends came to 14 bases. Germline-derived CDR1 and CDR2 are LGHNA and YSLEER. The CDR3 is made up of 15 amino acids. CDR3 region: CASSQAPGGRTEAFF. The CDR3 DNA is TGCGCCAGCAGCCAAGCTCCCGGGGGCCGAACTGAAGCTTTCTTT.

The chain uses TRBV5-5 and TRBJ2-5; tentatively, D is TRBD1 (5 bases). V dropped 1 base and J dropped 1 base, with 8 bases sitting between them. This CDR3 has 14 residues. Germline-derived CDR1 and CDR2 are SGHKS and YYEKEE (reference sequence). As DNA, the CDR3 is TGTGCCAGCAGCTTGACAGGCTCCCAAGAGACCCAGTACTTC. Translated, it gives CASSLTGSQETQYF.

This chain uses TRBV2 with TRBJ1-1, with D unclear. Trimming took off 3 bases at V and 3 bases at J, with 23 bases between the two ends. The CDR3 totals 18 residues. The germline V gene has CDR1 SNHLY and CDR2 FYNNEI. The CDR3 protein is CASSEGPGLVLVDTEAFF. For the CDR3, the DNA is TGTGCCAGCAGTGAGGGCCCAGGCCTTGTCCTCGTTGACACTGAAGCTTTCTTT.

This chain uses TRBV4-2 with TRBJ2-3; 7 bases line up with TRBD1. The CDR3 extends over 16 amino acids. The germline V gene encodes CDR1 LGHNA and CDR2 YNFKEQ. V dropped 3 bases and J dropped 0; count of bases not matched to a gene: 6. In nucleotides, the CDR3 is TGTGCCAGCAGCCACACGGACAGGCCTAGCACAGATACGCAGTATTTT. This codes for CASSHTDRPSTDTQYF.

The V and J genes are TRBV4-2 and TRBJ1-1, with D uncertain. CDR1 and CDR2 (germline): LGHNA, YNFKEQ. V was cut by 0 bases and J by 3 bases, with 11 bases left in between. This CDR3 is 15 amino acids long. In nucleotides, the CDR3 is TGTGCCAGCAGCCAAGAAAAATCGGGGTACACTGAAGCTTTCTTT. Protein sequence: CASSQEKSGYTEAFF.

The chain employs TRBV12-3 or TRBV12-4 and TRBJ2-7; D gene ambiguous. The V end was cut by 6 bases, the J end by 3 bases, with 9 bases between. The length of the CDR3 is 12 residues. The CDR3 loop is CASRHPGYEQYF. The DNA for the CDR3 is TGTGCCAGCAGACATCCGGGCTACGAGCAGTACTTC.

The CDR3 protein is CAWSVSGMGNYGYTF. The CDR3 region has the DNA TGTGCCTGGAGTGTATCTGGGATGGGGAACTATGGCTACACCTTC. This chain joins TRBV30 and TRBJ1-2, with D unclear. This CDR3 spans 15 amino acids. Germline assignment: CDR1 GTSNPN and CDR2 SVGIG (reference sequence). Trimming stripped 0 bases from V and 2 bases from J, with 13 bases between.

CDR3 in DNA: TGTGCCAGCAGTGAGAGGACAGCCCGAGTAAACACCGGGGAGCTGTTTTTT. Residues: CASSERTARVNTGELFF. The rearrangement links TRBV12-3 or TRBV12-4 to TRBJ2-2, with D possibly matching TRBD1 (6 bases). V was pared by 5 bases and J by 2 bases, with 18 bases between. This CDR3 is built from 17 residues.

The chain employs TRBV6-2 or TRBV6-3 and TRBJ2-7, with D maybe TRBD1 (5 bases). The CDR3 is made up of 14 amino acids. Germline CDR1 reads MNHEY; CDR2 reads SVGEGT. V lost 2 bases to trimming and J lost 3 bases, with 11 bases between them. The CDR3 nucleotides are TGTGCCAGCAGTTACAGGGGATCGAACTACGAGCAGTACTTC. Translation gives CASSYRGSNYEQYF.

In its sample, this clonotype was seen a few times. The V gene is TRBV6-1, the J gene TRBJ2-5; TRBD2 might be the D (6 bases). This CDR3 contains 12 residues. V lost 3 bases to trimming and J lost 13 bases, with 15 bases between them. From germline, CDR1 is MNHNS and CDR2 SASEGT. The CDR3 loop is CASSETLASVYF. CDR3 DNA sequence: TGTGCCAGCAGTGAGACCCTAGCGAGTGTGTACTTC.

Note on this clonotype: One end of the junction varies from germline; a read error may be responsible. The gene calls are TRBV20-1 and TRBJ2-7; D is unresolved. The CDR3 spans 15 residues. Germline V gene data show CDR1 as DFQATT and CDR2 as SNEGSKA (reference sequence). CDR3 protein: CSARLFAPSSYEQYF. The CDR3, as DNA: TGCAGTGCCCGTTTGTTTGCCCCCAGCTCCTACGAGCAGTACTTT.

The chain joins TRBV30 to TRBJ1-3, with a tentative D call TRBD1 (5 bases). The CDR3 has 15 residues. With 0 bases removed from V and 0 bases from J, the gap between germline ends came to 9 bases. The germline V gene has CDR1 GTSNPN and CDR2 SVGIG (reference sequence). CDR3 residues: CAWSVQTDSGNTIYF. CDR3 bases: TGTGCCTGGAGTGTACAGACAGACTCTGGAAACACCATATATTTT.

The chain recombines TRBV12-3 or TRBV12-4 with TRBJ2-2, with 11 nucleotides matching TRBD1. The CDR3 length is 15 residues. J gave up 5 bases and V 6 bases, and 5 bases lay outside the gene matches. The CDR3 coding sequence is TGTGCCAGCAGACAGGGACAGGGGGGGACCGGGGAGCTGTTTTTT. Protein product: CASRQGQGGTGELFF.

The gene calls are TRBV7-2 and TRBJ2-7, with TRBD2 matching over 10 bases. The junction had 9 bases not matched to a gene; V was cut back by 7 bases and J by 6 bases. The CDR3 runs to 14 residues. Germline V CDR1 and CDR2: SGHTA, FQGNSA. CDR3 in amino acids: CASKPGLAISEQYF. CDR3 in DNA: TGTGCCAGCAAACCGGGACTAGCGATTTCCGAGCAGTACTTC. The full variable domain, with the rest looked up from reference TRBV7-2 and TRBJ2-7, is GAGVSQSPSNKVTEKGKDVELRCDPISGHTALYWYRQSLGQGLEFLIYFQGNSAPDKSGLPSDRFSAERTGGSVSTLTIQRTQQEDSAVYLCASKPGLAISEQYFGPGTRLTVT.

V usage is TRBV6-5 and J usage is TRBJ1-2; no clear D gene. V lost 0 bases to trimming and J lost 5 bases, with 7 bases between them. Germline CDR1 is MNHEY and CDR2 is SVGAGI. This CDR3 contains 13 residues. The CDR3 reads CASSYSAQYGYTF. The CDR3 nucleotides read TGTGCCAGCAGTTACTCGGCGCAATATGGCTACACCTTC.

As regards this clonotype: This CDR3 fails to terminate in the conserved phenylalanine or tryptophan, so it likely reflects a read error. This chain links TRBV29-1 with TRBJ1-2; D is uncertain. This CDR3 has 13 amino acids. Germline V gene sequence: CDR1 SQVTM, CDR2 ANQGSEA. The V gene lost 4 bases and the J gene lost 4 bases, with 13 bases spanning the gap. CDR3 nucleotide sequence: TGCAGCGTTGTCCTAGTGGGGATCTATGGCTACACCTTA. This sequence encodes CSVVLVGIYGYTL.

The rearrangement links TRBV4-1 to TRBJ1-1; D is unclear. The CDR3 has 17 residues. Looked up from germline, CDR1 is MGHRA and CDR2 is YSYEKL. With 2 bases removed from V and 1 base from J, the gap between germline ends came to 17 bases. For the CDR3, the DNA is TGCGCCAGCAGCCAACCCCGCCTGGGGAAAGAGAACACTGAAGCTTTCTTT. Encoded protein: CASSQPRLGKENTEAFF.

The chain couples TRBV7-2 to TRBJ2-1; 15 bases map to TRBD2. V lost 7 bases to trimming and J lost 6 bases; unmatched junction nucleotides: 10. The CDR3 covers 17 residues. Germline V CDR1 and CDR2: SGHTA, FQGNSA. The CDR3 spells CASIPGPGLAGGNEQFF. The CDR3 region has the DNA TGTGCCAGCATCCCTGGCCCGGGACTAGCGGGGGGCAATGAGCAGTTCTTC.

This chain joins TRBV24-1 and TRBJ1-5; 9 bases fit TRBD1. From germline, CDR1 is KGHDR and CDR2 SFDVKD. Trimming took 4 bases from V and 5 from J; bases not matched to a gene: 8. The CDR3 is 16 amino acids. CDR3 nucleotides: TGTGCCACCAGTGACCATGACAGGGGGGGAGATCAGCCCCAGCATTTT. The encoded protein is CATSDHDRGGDQPQHF.

CDR3 in DNA: TGCAGCGTTGATAAAGGGGTGGGGAACACTGAAGCTTTCTTT. Protein product: CSVDKGVGNTEAFF. The chain has TRBV29-1 and TRBJ1-1, with D perhaps matching TRBD1 (5 bases). V dropped 3 bases and J dropped 1 base, with 12 bases sitting between them. The germline V gene has CDR1 SQVTM and CDR2 ANQGSEA. There are 14 residues in the CDR3.

This clonotype was seen more than once but under ten times. This chain connects TRBV5-1 to TRBJ2-3, with 8 positions matching TRBD1. This CDR3 contains 16 residues. The V segment lost 2 bases and the J segment 2 bases; nucleotides outside the gene matches: 7. Germline CDR1 and CDR2: SGHRS and YFSETQ. The CDR3 sequence is CASSFDRGYYTDTQYF. The DNA of the CDR3 is TGCGCCAGCAGCTTTGACAGGGGATACTACACAGATACGCAGTATTTT.

This clonotype was counted a few times. The rearrangement joins TRBV21-1 to TRBJ2-5. TRBV21-1 is designated a pseudogene. There are 12 residues in the CDR3. The CDR3 region has the DNA TGTGCCAGCAGCACGAAGCTAGAGACCCAGTACTTC. It translates to CASSTKLETQYF.

V and J are TRBV25-1 and TRBJ2-1; TRBD1 agrees at 8 bases. From germline, CDR1 is MGHDK and CDR2 SYGVNS. The CDR3 extends over 16 amino acids. V gave up 5 bases and J gave up 2 bases; unmatched junction bases: 8. The DNA for the CDR3 is TGTGCCAGCAGTAAGTCGACAGGGGCACCCTACAATGAGCAGTTCTTC. This gives the protein CASSKSTGAPYNEQFF.

This clonotype was picked up a small number of times. The chain has TRBV19 and TRBJ1-2, with D tentatively TRBD1 (5 bases). Trimming cost V 5 bases and J 4 bases, with 20 bases left between them. This CDR3 contains 16 residues. Germline V gives CDR1 LNHDA, CDR2 SQIVND (reference sequence). The CDR3 DNA follows: TGTGCCAGTAGTCCCTCTGGAGGGGCTGTCGGCTATGGCTACACCTTC. Translated, it gives CASSPSGGAVGYGYTF.

The genes are TRBV20-1 and TRBJ1-5, with a weak D call TRBD1 (6 bases). The germline V gene has CDR1 DFQATT and CDR2 SNEGSKA (reference sequence). This CDR3 has 16 amino acids. V was clipped by 3 bases and J by 1 base, with 16 bases between them. The CDR3 loop reads CSASSTGARSNQPQHF. The CDR3 DNA reads TGCAGTGCTAGTTCAACGGGGGCGCGGAGCAATCAGCCCCAGCATTTT.

The chain uses TRBV29-1 and TRBJ2-3; TRBD2 matches 13 bases. V shed 6 bases and J 1 base; nucleotides not matched to a gene: 7. The CDR3 extends over 16 amino acids. Germline assignment: CDR1 SQVTM and CDR2 ANQGSEA. CDR3 in DNA: TGCAGCGTGGGTGGACTAGCGGGAGCGGGCACAGATACGCAGTATTTT. It is translated as CSVGGLAGAGTDTQYF.

This clonotype was counted only a few times. This chain joins TRBV7-8 and TRBJ2-1, with a weak D call TRBD2 (6 bases). Germline lookup yields CDR1 SGHVS and CDR2 FQNEAQ. The CDR3 is made up of 14 amino acids. V gave up 3 bases and J gave up 10 bases, with 16 bases separating them. As DNA, the CDR3 is TGTGCCAGCAGCTTCGCGGGGACTTCCGACGAGCAGTTCTTC. It is translated as CASSFAGTSDEQFF.

This clonotype showed up just a few times. This chain connects TRBV2 to TRBJ1-3, with 7 bases identical to TRBD1. This CDR3 comprises 19 residues. V lost 5 bases to trimming and J lost 0 bases; unmatched junction nucleotides: 16. Looked up from germline, CDR1 is SNHLY and CDR2 is FYNNEI. The CDR3 here is CASSRDSYLRDFSGNTIYF. Written as DNA, the CDR3 is TGTGCCAGCAGTAGGGACAGTTACCTACGTGACTTCTCTGGAAACACCATATATTTT.

V is TRBV12-3 or TRBV12-4 and J is TRBJ1-2; TRBD1 matches 9 bases. The junction had 8 bases not matched to a gene; V was cut back by 5 bases and J by 7 bases. The CDR3 contains 14 residues. For the CDR3, the DNA is TGTGCCAGCAGTCCGGGACAGGGTAAGGGTGGCTACACCTTC. Encoded protein: CASSPGQGKGGYTF.